Listed below are T cell receptor beta chains from one sample, sequenced in a study of early T cells in non-severe SARS-CoV-2 infection. TCRdb re-derived calls from the 5' RACE reads in MiXCR, one entry per CDR3 protein. The sample yields around 60,000 distinct CDR3 sequences, more than 15% seen once. The sample consisted of whole blood, taken at baseline. Receptors originate from an adult who was a healthcare worker with PCR-confirmed SARS-CoV-2 infection or an uninfected control (not recorded which). The CDR3 runs from the conserved cysteine through the conserved F or W. Each record gives: J gene, clone size, V gene, CDR3 protein. Expanded clones get a size class; other rows say once, few or many, or leave the size out.

j_gene: TRBJ2-3; abundance: NA; v_gene: TRBV20-1; CDR3aa: CSATISGDTDTQYF
j_gene: TRBJ2-1; abundance: NA; v_gene: TRBV20-1; CDR3aa: CSAQLAFEQFF
j_gene: TRBJ2-5; abundance: few; v_gene: TRBV7-2; CDR3aa: CASSLEVRGPRYF
j_gene: TRBJ1-1; abundance: NA; v_gene: TRBV14; CDR3aa: CASSKRRRLLNLKRDNMKTFF
j_gene: TRBJ1-5; abundance: NA; v_gene: TRBV6-2/TRBV6-3; CDR3aa: CASSYLAVNQPQHF
j_gene: TRBJ1-1; abundance: few; v_gene: TRBV29-1; CDR3aa: CSVEGKSEAFF
j_gene: TRBJ2-3; abundance: many; v_gene: TRBV21-1; CDR3aa: CASSKDTQYF
j_gene: TRBJ2-1; abundance: few; v_gene: TRBV11-1; CDR3aa: CASSSGLAGGFLNEQFF
j_gene: TRBJ2-5; abundance: NA; v_gene: TRBV7-2; CDR3aa: CASSFRRYQETQYF
j_gene: TRBJ2-3; abundance: NA; v_gene: TRBV10-3; CDR3aa: CAIMSSGSGDTQYF
j_gene: TRBJ2-3; abundance: NA; v_gene: TRBV7-9; CDR3aa: CASSLGTIKDTQYF
j_gene: TRBJ2-7; abundance: NA; v_gene: TRBV20-1; CDR3aa: CSAHRGGDEQYF
j_gene: TRBJ1-2; abundance: few; v_gene: TRBV6-5; CDR3aa: CASSYSTEGYTF
j_gene: TRBJ2-3; abundance: few; v_gene: TRBV10-3; CDR3aa: CAISEPGGSDTQYF
j_gene: TRBJ2-2; abundance: NA; v_gene: TRBV12-3/TRBV12-4; CDR3aa: CASSFVSQTGMTGELFF
j_gene: TRBJ1-4; abundance: NA; v_gene: TRBV4-2; CDR3aa: CASSQGKGQGDEKLFF
j_gene: TRBJ2-3; abundance: NA; v_gene: TRBV20-1; CDR3aa: CSANIGGTDTQYF
j_gene: TRBJ1-5; abundance: NA; v_gene: TRBV15; CDR3aa: CATSRDEGAGNQPQHF
j_gene: TRBJ2-1; abundance: once; v_gene: TRBV7-9; CDR3aa: CASSLVGTSGNEQFF
j_gene: TRBJ2-3; abundance: few; v_gene: TRBV7-2; CDR3aa: CASRASIPDTQYF
j_gene: TRBJ2-3; abundance: NA; v_gene: TRBV5-1; CDR3aa: CASSLASGSTDTQYF
j_gene: TRBJ2-1; abundance: many; v_gene: TRBV4-3; CDR3aa: CASSQEGFEQFF
j_gene: TRBJ2-1; abundance: NA; v_gene: TRBV6-6; CDR3aa: CATGRRAPDEQFF
j_gene: TRBJ2-2; abundance: NA; v_gene: TRBV6-5; CDR3aa: CASSYSPGFGELFF
j_gene: TRBJ2-1; abundance: NA; v_gene: TRBV7-2; CDR3aa: CASSLARTSWEQFF
j_gene: TRBJ2-3; abundance: few; v_gene: TRBV6-2/TRBV6-3; CDR3aa: CASSNRDRGTDTQYF
j_gene: TRBJ1-4; abundance: few; v_gene: TRBV7-9; CDR3aa: CASTRTGGIGGEKLFF
j_gene: TRBJ2-3; abundance: few; v_gene: TRBV5-1; CDR3aa: CASSLGTDSSTDTQYF
j_gene: TRBJ1-6; abundance: few; v_gene: TRBV2; CDR3aa: CASTQNSPLHF
j_gene: TRBJ1-4; abundance: many; v_gene: TRBV12-3/TRBV12-4; CDR3aa: CASSFRAGDEKLFF
j_gene: TRBJ2-1; abundance: NA; v_gene: TRBV25-1; CDR3aa: CASSGPRDRTSIRPNEQFF
j_gene: TRBJ2-2; abundance: NA; v_gene: TRBV7-2; CDR3aa: CASSTPPGTSGLAGGELFF
j_gene: TRBJ2-2; abundance: few; v_gene: TRBV5-1; CDR3aa: CASSLTSGETGELFF
j_gene: TRBJ2-3; abundance: NA; v_gene: TRBV20-1; CDR3aa: CSARADNARRDTQYF
j_gene: TRBJ2-7; abundance: NA; v_gene: TRBV5-6; CDR3aa: CASSTPGQGYEQYF
j_gene: TRBJ1-2; abundance: few; v_gene: TRBV20-1; CDR3aa: CSARSGNYGYTF
j_gene: TRBJ2-5; abundance: NA; v_gene: TRBV12-5; CDR3aa: CASGWAFLGTAQETQYF
j_gene: TRBJ1-5; abundance: many; v_gene: TRBV5-6; CDR3aa: CASSLGQGVFQPQHF
j_gene: TRBJ2-7; abundance: NA; v_gene: TRBV10-3; CDR3aa: CAISARGAYEQYF
j_gene: TRBJ1-4; abundance: many; v_gene: TRBV12-3/TRBV12-4; CDR3aa: CASSFREKLFF
j_gene: TRBJ2-3; abundance: NA; v_gene: TRBV5-1; CDR3aa: CASREPSTDTQYF
j_gene: TRBJ1-6; abundance: few; v_gene: TRBV28; CDR3aa: CASSPRGAYNSPLHF
j_gene: TRBJ2-1; abundance: NA; v_gene: TRBV25-1; CDR3aa: CASTSGRSPFF